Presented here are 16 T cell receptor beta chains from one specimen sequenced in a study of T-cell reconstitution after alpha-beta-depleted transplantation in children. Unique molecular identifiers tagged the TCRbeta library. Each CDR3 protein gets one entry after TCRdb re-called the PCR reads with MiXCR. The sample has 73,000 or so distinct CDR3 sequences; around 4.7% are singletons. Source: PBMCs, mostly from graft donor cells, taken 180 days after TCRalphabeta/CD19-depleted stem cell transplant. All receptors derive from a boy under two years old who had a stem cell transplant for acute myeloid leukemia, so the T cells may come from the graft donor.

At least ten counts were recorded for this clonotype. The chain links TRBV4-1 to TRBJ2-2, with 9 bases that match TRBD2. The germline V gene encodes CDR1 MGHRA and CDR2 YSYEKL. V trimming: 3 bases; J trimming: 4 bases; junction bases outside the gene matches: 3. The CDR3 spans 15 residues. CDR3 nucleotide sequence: TGCGCCAGCAGCCAGGGACTAGCCGGCACCGGGGAGCTGTTTTTT. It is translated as CASSQGLAGTGELFF.

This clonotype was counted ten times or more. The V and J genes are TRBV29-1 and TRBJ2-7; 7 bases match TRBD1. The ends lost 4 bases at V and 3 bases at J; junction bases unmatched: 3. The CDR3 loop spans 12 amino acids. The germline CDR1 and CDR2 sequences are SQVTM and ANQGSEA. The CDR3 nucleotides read TGCAGCGTTGCCTGGGACAGCTACGAGCAGTACTTC. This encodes CSVAWDSYEQYF.

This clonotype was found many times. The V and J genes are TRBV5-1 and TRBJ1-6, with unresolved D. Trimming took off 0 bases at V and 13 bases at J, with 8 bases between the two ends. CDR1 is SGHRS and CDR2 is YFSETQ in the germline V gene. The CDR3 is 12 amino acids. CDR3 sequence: CASSLGSVPLHF. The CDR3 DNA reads TGCGCCAGCAGCTTGGGAAGTGTGCCCCTCCACTTT.

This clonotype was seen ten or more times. CDR3 in amino acids: CASSLGAGRTDTQYF. Here the CDR3 DNA reads TGTGCCAGCAGCTTAGGGGCGGGGAGGACAGATACGCAGTATTTT. The rearrangement joins TRBV7-7 to TRBJ2-3; TRBD2 is a possible D gene (6 bases). V lost 1 base and J lost 3, with 11 bases in between. CDR3 length equals 15 residues. Germline V gene sequence: CDR1 SSHAT, CDR2 FNYEAQ (reference sequence).

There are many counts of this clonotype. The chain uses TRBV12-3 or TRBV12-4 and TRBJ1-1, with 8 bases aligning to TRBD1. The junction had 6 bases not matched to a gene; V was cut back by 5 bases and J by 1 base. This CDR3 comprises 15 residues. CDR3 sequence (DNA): TGTGCCAGCAGTCTATGGACAGGGACGAACACTGAAGCTTTCTTT. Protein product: CASSLWTGTNTEAFF.

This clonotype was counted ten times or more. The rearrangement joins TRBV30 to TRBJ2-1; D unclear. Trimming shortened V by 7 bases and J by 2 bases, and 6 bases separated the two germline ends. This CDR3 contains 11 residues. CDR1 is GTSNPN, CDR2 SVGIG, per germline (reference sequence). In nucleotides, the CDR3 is TGTGCCTTCAGACCCTACAATGAGCAGTTCTTC. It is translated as CAFRPYNEQFF.

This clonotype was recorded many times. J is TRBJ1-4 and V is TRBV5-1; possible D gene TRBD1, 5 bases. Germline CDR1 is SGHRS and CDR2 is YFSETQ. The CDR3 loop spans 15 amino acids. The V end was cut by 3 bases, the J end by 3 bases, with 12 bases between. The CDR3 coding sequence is TGCGCCAGCAGCTCAGGGTGGAGGTCTAATGAAAAACTGTTTTTT. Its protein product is CASSSGWRSNEKLFF.

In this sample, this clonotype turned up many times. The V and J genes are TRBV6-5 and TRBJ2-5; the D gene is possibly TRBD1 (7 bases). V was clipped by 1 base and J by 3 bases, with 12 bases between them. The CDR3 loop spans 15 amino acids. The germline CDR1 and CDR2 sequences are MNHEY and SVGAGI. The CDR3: CASSYWRGREETQYF. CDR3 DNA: TGTGCCAGCAGTTACTGGAGGGGGCGCGAAGAGACCCAGTACTTC.

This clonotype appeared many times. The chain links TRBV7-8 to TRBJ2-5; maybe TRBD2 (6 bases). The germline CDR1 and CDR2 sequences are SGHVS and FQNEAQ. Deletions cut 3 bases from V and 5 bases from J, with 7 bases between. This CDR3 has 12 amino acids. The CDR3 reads CASSFAGETQYF. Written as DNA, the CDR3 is TGTGCCAGCAGCTTTGCGGGGGAGACCCAGTACTTC.

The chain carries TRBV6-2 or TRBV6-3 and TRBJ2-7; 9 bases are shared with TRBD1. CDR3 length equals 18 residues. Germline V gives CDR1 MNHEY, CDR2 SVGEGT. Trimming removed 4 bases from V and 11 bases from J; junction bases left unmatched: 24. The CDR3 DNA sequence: TGTGCCAGCAGTTCCCTCTGGGACAGGGAACGGGGGGTCGGGTTGGAGTACGTC. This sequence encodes CASSSLWDRERGVGLEYV.

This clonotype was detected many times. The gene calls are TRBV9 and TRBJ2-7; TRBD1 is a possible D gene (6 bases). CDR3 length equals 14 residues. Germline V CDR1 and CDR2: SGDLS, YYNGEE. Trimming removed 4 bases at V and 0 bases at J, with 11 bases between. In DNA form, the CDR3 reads TGTGCCAGCAGCAATACAGGGCCCTCCTACGAGCAGTACTTC. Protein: CASSNTGPSYEQYF.

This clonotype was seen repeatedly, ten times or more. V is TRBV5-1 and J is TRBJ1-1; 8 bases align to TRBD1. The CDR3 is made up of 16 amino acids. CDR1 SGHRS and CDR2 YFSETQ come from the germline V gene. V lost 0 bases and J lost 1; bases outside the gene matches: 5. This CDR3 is CASSLGSTGENTEAFF. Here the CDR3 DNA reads TGCGCCAGCAGCTTGGGGTCGACAGGGGAGAACACTGAAGCTTTCTTT.

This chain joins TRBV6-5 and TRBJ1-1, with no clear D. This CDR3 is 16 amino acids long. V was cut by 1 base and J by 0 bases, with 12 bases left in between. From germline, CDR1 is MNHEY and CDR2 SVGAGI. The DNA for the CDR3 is TGTGCCAGCAGTTACTATCGAGCAGATATGAACACTGAAGCTTTCTTT. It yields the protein CASSYYRADMNTEAFF.

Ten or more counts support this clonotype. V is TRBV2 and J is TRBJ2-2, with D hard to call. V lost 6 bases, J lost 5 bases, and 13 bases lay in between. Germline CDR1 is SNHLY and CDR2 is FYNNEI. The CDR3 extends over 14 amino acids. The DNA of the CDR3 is TGTGCCAGCAGGGACCGTACTGGGACCGGGGAGCTGTTTTTT. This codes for CASRDRTGTGELFF.

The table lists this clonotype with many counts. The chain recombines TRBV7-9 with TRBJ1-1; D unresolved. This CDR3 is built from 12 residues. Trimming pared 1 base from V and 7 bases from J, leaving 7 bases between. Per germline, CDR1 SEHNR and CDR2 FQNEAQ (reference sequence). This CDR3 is CASSLDRDEAFF. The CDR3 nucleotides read TGTGCCAGCAGCTTAGATCGGGATGAAGCTTTCTTT. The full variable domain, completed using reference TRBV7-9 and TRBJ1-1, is DTGVSQNPRHKITKRGQNVTFRCDPISEHNRLYWYRQTLGQGPEFLTYFQNEAQLEKSRLLSDRFSAERPKGSFSTLEIQRTEQGDSAMYLCASSLDRDEAFFGQGTRLTVV.

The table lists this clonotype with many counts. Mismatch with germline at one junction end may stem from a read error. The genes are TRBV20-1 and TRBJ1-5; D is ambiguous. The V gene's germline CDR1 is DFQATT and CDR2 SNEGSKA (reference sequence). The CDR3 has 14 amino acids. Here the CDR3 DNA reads TGCAGTGTTAGAGCCATCCGGCCCGATCAGCCCCAGCATTTT. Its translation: CSVRAIRPDQPQHF.